A single TCR beta chain is shown here with its context. This entry comes from a study of shared clonotypes between healthy human individuals. Only in-frame clones appear in the TCRdb table, and some are missing; sequencing was by immunoSEQ multiplex PCR. Of about 1 million clones listed, 65% to 80% are singletons. The specimen was memory CD4+ T cells sorted from blood. The subset was: CD45RA-negative fraction. The clonotype originates from a man between 18 and 29 years old in good health.

The CDR3 spells CASSTDPSGANVLTF. The CDR3 bases are TGTGCCAGCAGTACCGACCCCTCTGGGGCCAACGTCCTGACTTTC. The V and J genes are TRBV7-2 and TRBJ2-6; D is undetermined. Germline loops: CDR1 SGHTA, CDR2 FQGNSA. This CDR3 region has 15 residues. V lost 6 bases and J lost 0, with 9 bases in between. The variable domain in full, completed from reference TRBV7-2 and TRBJ2-6, reads GAGVSQSPSNKVTEKGKDVELRCDPISGHTALYWYRQSLGQGLEFLIYFQGNSAPDKSGLPSDRFSAERTGGSVSTLTIQRTQQEDSAVYLCASSTDPSGANVLTFGAGSRLTVL.